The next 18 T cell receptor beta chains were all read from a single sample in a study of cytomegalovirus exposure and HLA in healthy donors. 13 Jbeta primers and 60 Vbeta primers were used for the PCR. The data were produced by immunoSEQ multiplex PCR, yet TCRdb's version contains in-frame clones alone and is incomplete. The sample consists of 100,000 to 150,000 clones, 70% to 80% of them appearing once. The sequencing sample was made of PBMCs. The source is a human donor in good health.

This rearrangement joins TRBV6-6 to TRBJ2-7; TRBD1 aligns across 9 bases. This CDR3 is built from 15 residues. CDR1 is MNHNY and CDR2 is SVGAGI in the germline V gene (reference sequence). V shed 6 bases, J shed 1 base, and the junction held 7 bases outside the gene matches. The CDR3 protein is CASRLTGQGSYEQYF. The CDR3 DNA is TGTGCCAGCAGGCTAACGGGACAGGGATCCTACGAGCAGTACTTC.

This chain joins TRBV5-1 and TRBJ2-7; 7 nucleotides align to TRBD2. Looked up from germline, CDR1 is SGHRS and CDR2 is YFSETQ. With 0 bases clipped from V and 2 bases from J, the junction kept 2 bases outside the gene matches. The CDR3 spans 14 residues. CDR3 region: CASSLDGTTYEQYF. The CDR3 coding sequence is TGCGCCAGCAGCTTGGATGGGACTACCTACGAGCAGTACTTC.

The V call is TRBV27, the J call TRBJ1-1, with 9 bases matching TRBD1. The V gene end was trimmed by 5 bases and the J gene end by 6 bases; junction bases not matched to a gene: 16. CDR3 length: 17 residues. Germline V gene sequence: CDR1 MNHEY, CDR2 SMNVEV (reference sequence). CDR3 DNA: TGTGCCAGCAGTCCACGTCCCGGGACAGGGCCAAGGGCTGAAGCTTTCTTT. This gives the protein CASSPRPGTGPRAEAFF.

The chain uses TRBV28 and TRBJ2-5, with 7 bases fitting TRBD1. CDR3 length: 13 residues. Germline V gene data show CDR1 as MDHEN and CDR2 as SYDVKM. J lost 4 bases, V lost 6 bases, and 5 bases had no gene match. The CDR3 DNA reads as TGTGCCAGCAGGTCAACAGGGGTAGAGACCCAGTACTTC. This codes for CASRSTGVETQYF.

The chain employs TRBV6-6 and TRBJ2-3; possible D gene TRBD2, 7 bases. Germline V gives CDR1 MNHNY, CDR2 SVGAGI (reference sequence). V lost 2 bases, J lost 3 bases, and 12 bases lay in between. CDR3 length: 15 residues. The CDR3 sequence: CASSYGGAITDTQYF. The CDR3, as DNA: TGTGCCAGCAGTTACGGGGGGGCTATAACAGATACGCAGTATTTT.

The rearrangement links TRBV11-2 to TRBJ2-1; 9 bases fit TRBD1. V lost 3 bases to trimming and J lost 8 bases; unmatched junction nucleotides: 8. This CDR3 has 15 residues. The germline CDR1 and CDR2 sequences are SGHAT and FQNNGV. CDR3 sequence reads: CASSFGDRVSHEQFF. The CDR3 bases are TGTGCCAGCAGCTTCGGGGACAGGGTGTCCCATGAGCAGTTCTTC.

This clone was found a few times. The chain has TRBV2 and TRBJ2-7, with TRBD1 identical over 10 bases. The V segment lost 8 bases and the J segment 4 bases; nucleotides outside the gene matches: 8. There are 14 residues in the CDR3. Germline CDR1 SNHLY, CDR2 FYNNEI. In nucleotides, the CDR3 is TGTGCCAGCGGCCCCGGGGACAGGGGTTACGAGCAGTACTTC. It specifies CASGPGDRGYEQYF. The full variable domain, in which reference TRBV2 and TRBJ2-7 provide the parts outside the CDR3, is EPEVTQTPSHQVTQMGQEVILRCVPISNHLYFYWYRQILGQKVEFLVSFYNNEISEKSEIFDDQFSVERPDGSNFTLKIRSTKLEDSAMYFCASGPGDRGYEQYFGPGTRLTVT.

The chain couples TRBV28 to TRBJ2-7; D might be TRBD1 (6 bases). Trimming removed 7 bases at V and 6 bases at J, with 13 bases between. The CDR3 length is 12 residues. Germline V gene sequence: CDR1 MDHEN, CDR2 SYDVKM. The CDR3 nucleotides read TGTGCCAGCAAGGAACAGGGCCGCGAGCAGTACTTC. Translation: CASKEQGREQYF.

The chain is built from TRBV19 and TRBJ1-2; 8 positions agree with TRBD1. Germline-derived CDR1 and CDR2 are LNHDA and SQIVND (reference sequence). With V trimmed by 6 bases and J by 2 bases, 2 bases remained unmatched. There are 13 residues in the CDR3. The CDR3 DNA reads TGTGCCAGTAGACGGACAGGGAACTATGGCTACACCTTC. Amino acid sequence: CASRRTGNYGYTF.

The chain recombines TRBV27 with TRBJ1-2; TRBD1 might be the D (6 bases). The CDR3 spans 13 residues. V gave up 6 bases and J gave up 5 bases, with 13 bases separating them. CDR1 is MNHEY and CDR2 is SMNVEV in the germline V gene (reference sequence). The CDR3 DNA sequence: TGTGCCAGCAGGCACCAAACAGGGTATGGCTACACCTTC. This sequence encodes CASRHQTGYGYTF.

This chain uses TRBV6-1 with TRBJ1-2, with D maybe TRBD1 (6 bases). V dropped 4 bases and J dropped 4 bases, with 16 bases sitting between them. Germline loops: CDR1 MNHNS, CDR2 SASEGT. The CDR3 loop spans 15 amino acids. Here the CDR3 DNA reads TGTGCCAGCAGTGTTTCACCACAGGGACGCTATGGCTACACCTTC. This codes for CASSVSPQGRYGYTF.

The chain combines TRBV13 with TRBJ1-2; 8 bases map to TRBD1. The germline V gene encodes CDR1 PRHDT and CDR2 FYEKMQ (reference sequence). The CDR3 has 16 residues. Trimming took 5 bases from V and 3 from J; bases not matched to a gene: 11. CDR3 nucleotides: TGTGCCAGCAGCCACGGTGACAGGGGAGACGACTATGGCTACACCTTC. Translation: CASSHGDRGDDYGYTF.

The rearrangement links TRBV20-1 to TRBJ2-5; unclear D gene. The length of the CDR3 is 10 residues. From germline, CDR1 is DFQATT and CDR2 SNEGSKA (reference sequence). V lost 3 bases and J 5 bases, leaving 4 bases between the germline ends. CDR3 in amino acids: CSASIETQYF. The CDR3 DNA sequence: TGCAGTGCTAGTATCGAGACCCAGTACTTC.

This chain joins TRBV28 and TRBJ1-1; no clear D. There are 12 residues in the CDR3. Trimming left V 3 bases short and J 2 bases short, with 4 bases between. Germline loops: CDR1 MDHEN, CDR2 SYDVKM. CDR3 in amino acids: CASSFLNTEAFF. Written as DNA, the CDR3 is TGTGCCAGCAGTTTTCTTAACACTGAAGCTTTCTTT.

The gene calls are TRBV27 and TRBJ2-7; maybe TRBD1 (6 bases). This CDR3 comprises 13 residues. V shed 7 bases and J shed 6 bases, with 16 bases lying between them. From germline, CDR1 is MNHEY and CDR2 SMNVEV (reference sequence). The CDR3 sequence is CASKGVGVGEQYF. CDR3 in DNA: TGTGCCAGCAAGGGGGTTGGAGTGGGCGAGCAGTACTTC.

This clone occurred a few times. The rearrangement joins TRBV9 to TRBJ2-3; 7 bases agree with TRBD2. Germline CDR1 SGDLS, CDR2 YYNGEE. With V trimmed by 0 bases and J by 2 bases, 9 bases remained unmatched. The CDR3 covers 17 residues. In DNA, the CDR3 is TGTGCCAGCAGCGTAGGCGGCAAGCGGGGAATCACAGATACGCAGTATTTT. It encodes CASSVGGKRGITDTQYF.

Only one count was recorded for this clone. CDR3 bases: TGTGCCAGCAGCGGTCGACTAGCGGGGCTCCAGTTCTTC. Translating it yields CASSGRLAGLQFF. The genes are TRBV4-2 and TRBJ2-1; TRBD2 aligns across 11 bases. The germline CDR1 and CDR2 sequences are LGHNA and YNFKEQ. Trimming at V came to 5 bases and at J to 13 bases, leaving 7 bases not matched to a gene. The CDR3 contains 13 residues.

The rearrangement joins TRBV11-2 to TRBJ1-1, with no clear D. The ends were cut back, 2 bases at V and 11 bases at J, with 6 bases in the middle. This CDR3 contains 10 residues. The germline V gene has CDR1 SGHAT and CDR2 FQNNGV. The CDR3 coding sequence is TGTGCCAGCAGCTTAATCGGGGCTTTCTTT. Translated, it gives CASSLIGAFF. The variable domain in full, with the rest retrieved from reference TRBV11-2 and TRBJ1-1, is EAGVAQSPRYKIIEKRQSVAFWCNPISGHATLYWYQQILGQGPKLLIQFQNNGVVDDSQLPKDRFSAERLKGVDSTLKIQPAKLEDSAVYLCASSLIGAFFGQGTRLTVV.